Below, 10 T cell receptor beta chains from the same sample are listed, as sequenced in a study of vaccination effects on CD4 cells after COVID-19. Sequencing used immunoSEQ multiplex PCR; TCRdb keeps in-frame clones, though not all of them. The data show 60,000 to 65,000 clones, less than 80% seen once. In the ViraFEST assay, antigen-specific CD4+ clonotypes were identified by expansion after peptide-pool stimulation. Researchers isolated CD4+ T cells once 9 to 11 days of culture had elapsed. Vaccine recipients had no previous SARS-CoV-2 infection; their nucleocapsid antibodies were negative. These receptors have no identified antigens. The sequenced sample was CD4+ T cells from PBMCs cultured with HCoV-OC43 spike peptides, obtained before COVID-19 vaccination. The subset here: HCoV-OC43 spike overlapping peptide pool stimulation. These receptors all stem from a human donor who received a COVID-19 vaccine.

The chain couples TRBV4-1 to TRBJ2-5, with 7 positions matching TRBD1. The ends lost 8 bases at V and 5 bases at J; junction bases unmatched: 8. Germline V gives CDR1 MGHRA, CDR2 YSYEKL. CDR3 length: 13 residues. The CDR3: CASRRQGGETQYF. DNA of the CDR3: TGCGCCAGCCGACGACAGGGCGGGGAGACCCAGTACTTC.

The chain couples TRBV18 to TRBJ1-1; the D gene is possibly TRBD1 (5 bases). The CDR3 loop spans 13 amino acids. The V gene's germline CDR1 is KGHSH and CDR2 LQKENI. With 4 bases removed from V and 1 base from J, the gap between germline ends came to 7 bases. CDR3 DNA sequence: TGTGCCAGCTCACTTCAGGGGAACACTGAAGCTTTCTTT. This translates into CASSLQGNTEAFF.

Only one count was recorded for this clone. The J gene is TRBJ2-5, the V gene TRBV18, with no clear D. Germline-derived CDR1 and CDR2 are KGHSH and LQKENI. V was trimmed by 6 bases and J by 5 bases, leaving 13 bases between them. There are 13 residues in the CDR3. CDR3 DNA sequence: TGTGCCAGCTCGGGTGGCTTGGGGGAGACCCAGTACTTC. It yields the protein CASSGGLGETQYF.

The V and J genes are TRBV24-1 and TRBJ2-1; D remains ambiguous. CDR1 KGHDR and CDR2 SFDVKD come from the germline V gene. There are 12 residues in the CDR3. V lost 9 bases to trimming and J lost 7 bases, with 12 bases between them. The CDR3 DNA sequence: TGTGCCACCGGCCAAGACACTAATGAGCAGTTCTTC. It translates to CATGQDTNEQFF.

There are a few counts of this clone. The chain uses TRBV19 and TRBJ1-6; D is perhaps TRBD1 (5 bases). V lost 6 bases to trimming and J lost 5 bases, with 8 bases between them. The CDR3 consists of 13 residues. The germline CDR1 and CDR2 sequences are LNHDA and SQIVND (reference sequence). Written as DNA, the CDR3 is TGTGCCAGTAGCGACAGAAATAATTCACCCCTCCACTTT. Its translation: CASSDRNNSPLHF.

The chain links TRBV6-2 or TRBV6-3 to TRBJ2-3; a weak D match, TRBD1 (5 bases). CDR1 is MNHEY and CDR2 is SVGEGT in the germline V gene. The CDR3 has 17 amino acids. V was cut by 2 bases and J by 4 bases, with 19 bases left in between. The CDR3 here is CASSYPPRTRIADTQYF. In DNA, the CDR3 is TGTGCCAGCAGTTACCCCCCCCGGACAAGGATAGCAGATACGCAGTATTTT.

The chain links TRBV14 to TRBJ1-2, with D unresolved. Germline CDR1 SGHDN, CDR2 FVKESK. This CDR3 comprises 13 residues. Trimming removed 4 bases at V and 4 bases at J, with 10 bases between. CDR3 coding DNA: TGTGCCAGCAGCCCCCAAGCTTTCTATGGCTACACCTTC. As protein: CASSPQAFYGYTF.

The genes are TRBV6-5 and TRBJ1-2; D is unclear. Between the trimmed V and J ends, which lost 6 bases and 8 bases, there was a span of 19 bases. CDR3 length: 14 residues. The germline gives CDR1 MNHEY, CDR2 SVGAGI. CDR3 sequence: CASRTGGRSEGYTF. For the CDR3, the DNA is TGTGCCAGCAGGACTGGTGGCAGATCAGAGGGCTACACCTTC.

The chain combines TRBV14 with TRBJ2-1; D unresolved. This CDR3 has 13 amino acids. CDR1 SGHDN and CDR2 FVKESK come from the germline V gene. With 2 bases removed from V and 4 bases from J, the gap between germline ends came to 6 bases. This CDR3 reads CASSQQQYNEQFF. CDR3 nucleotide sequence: TGTGCCAGCAGCCAACAGCAGTACAATGAGCAGTTCTTC.

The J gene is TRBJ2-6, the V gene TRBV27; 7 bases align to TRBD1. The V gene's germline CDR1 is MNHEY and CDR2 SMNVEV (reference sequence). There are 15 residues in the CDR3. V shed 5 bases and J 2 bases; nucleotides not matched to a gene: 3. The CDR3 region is CASSIRGTGANVLTF. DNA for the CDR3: TGTGCCAGCAGTATCAGGGGGACTGGGGCCAACGTCCTGACTTTC. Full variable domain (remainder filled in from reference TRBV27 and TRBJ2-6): EAQVTQNPRYLITVTGKKLTVTCSQNMNHEYMSWYRQDPGLGLRQIYYSMNVEVTDKGDVPEGYKVSRKEKRNFPLILESPSPNQTSLYFCASSIRGTGANVLTFGAGSRLTVL.